This TCR beta chain was identified in a study of T cells after yellow fever vaccination. Across the whole study: Those fractions that held only low numbers of cells were prepared using the SMART-Seq v4 Ultra Low Input RNA kit.

This clonotype showed up many times. Its antigen is still unknown. The CDR3 loop spans 21 amino acids. Germline V gives CDR1 MNHEY, CDR2 SVGEGT. With 0 bases removed from V and 4 bases from J, the gap between germline ends came to 30 bases. Using its own MiXCR run on the 5' RACE reads, TCRdb lists one record per CDR3 protein. The table records 250,000 or so distinct CDR3 sequences, roughly 3.5% of them present only once. Whole-study results and caveats: Secondary responses were weaker yet peaked faster, day 5 versus 15. Post-booster repertoires again held most primary-vaccination clones (about 96% CD4, about 88% CD8). Highly abundant clonotypes carried over from the bulk population could end up in FACS-sorted repertoires as contaminants.

Specimen: PBMCs, collected 15 days after the yellow fever booster vaccination. This chain links TRBV6-2 or TRBV6-3 with TRBJ2-5, with a tentative D call TRBD2 (5 bases). The source is a man younger than 30 who received the YFV17D yellow fever vaccine. DNA of the CDR3: TGTGCCAGCAGTTACTCGCGGCTATCCGTGGGCAGCGACCCAGGAGGAGAGACCCAGTACTTC. This codes for CASSYSRLSVGSDPGGETQYF.